The source of this T cell receptor beta chain is a study of T cell responses to AZD1222 COVID-19 vaccine. Trimming at V came to 0 bases and at J to 1 base, leaving 1 base not matched to a gene. Germline V gene lookup returns CDR1 SGDLS and CDR2 YYNGEE. The CDR3 consists of 16 residues. Libraries were prepared by immunoSEQ multiplex PCR; TCRdb keeps only in-frame clonotypes and omits some of them. The data show 70,000 or so clones, around 82% seen once. Some second doses came at about 4 weeks and others at about 12 weeks; these were pooled. The source material was peripheral blood, sampled 28 days after the second AZD1222 dose. The source of this sequence is an adult who received the AZD1222 COVID-19 vaccine. The chain couples TRBV9 to TRBJ2-3, with 11 bases matching TRBD2. This CDR3 reads CASSVEGLAGTDTQYF. The CDR3 DNA is TGTGCCAGCAGCGTAGAGGGACTAGCGGGCACAGATACGCAGTATTTT.